Below, 2 T cell receptor beta chains from the same sample are listed, as sequenced in a study of shared clonotypes between healthy human individuals. Naive CD8 cells, CD45RO-negative and positively selected for CCR7, excluded terminally differentiated effector memory CD45RA+ cells. The repertoire was sequenced with immunoSEQ multiplex PCR; TCRdb's copy has only in-frame clones and lacks some. The table shows 750,000 to 1,000,000 clones, with 80% to 95% occurring only once. The sample comprised naive CD8+ T cells sorted from blood. The receptors come from a man younger than 40 in good health.

This chain links TRBV6-5 with TRBJ1-3; TRBD1 is a possible D gene (5 bases). V was shortened by 5 bases and J by 7 bases, with 15 bases between the two germline ends. This CDR3 is 14 amino acids long. The germline gives CDR1 MNHEY, CDR2 SVGAGI. The CDR3 DNA reads as TGTGCCAGCAGTCGGCCCGACAGTGGCAACACCATATATTTT. It specifies CASSRPDSGNTIYF.

This chain uses TRBV5-6 with TRBJ2-2; the match to TRBD2 covers 10 bases. The germline CDR1 and CDR2 sequences are SGHDT and YYEEEE. V shed 0 bases, J shed 6 bases, and the junction held 8 bases outside the gene matches. CDR3 length: 17 amino acids. The CDR3, as DNA: TGTGCCAGCAGCTTGGGGGCTAGCGGGAGTATGTCCGGGGAGCTGTTTTTT. It encodes CASSLGASGSMSGELFF.